The 22 T cell receptor beta chains below come from one sample, sequenced in a study of shared clonotypes between healthy human individuals (dated by TCRdb to 2020 to 2022). Library preparation used the immunoSEQ multiplex PCR assay. The immuneACCESS repertoire file appears here via TCRdb, limited to in-frame rearrangements. These files lack a portion of the clones; in checked studies, under half of the deficit traces to unresolved V genes, and the cause of the others is not known. Across this sample there are 450,000 to 500,000 clones, with 70% to 85% seen only once. The top ten hold about 12% of the sample. The sample was PBMCs. Source of these receptors: a woman aged 40-49 years in good health. Some clones in this sample may be carry-over from other donors' samples.

The chain combines TRBV10-3 with TRBJ2-1; D not certain. This CDR3 spans 13 amino acids. Germline V gives CDR1 ENHRY, CDR2 SYGVKD. Trimming took 3 bases from V and 4 from J, leaving 7 bases between them. In DNA form, the CDR3 reads TGTGCCATCAGTGAAGGAGCTTACAATGAGCAGTTCTTC. Its translation: CAISEGAYNEQFF.

As regards this clone: This sample also contains other DNA sequences that code for the same CDR3. The chain links TRBV5-1 to TRBJ2-1, with TRBD2 matching over 8 bases. The germline V gene encodes CDR1 SGHRS and CDR2 YFSETQ. V shed 4 bases and J 3 bases; nucleotides not matched to a gene: 6. The CDR3 consists of 15 residues. The CDR3 loop is CASSPTSGGYNEQFF. As DNA, the CDR3 is TGCGCCAGCAGCCCAACTAGCGGTGGCTACAATGAGCAGTTCTTC.

This clone was observed a few times. The chain has TRBV7-8 and TRBJ2-1; 8 bases are a match to TRBD1. Germline V gene data show CDR1 as SGHVS and CDR2 as FQNEAQ. This CDR3 has 15 residues. V gave up 4 bases and J gave up 4 bases; unmatched junction bases: 6. The CDR3 DNA is TGTGCCAGCAGCTCCGGACAGGGAGGTTACAATGAGCAGTTCTTC. The encoded protein is CASSSGQGGYNEQFF.

CDR3 sequence: CASSQDPLGAQHF. The CDR3 DNA is TGCGCCAGCAGCCAAGATCCTCTCGGGGCCCAGCATTTT. The genes are TRBV4-3 and TRBJ1-5; no firm D call. Germline lookup yields CDR1 LGHNA and CDR2 YSLEER. The V end lost 0 bases, the J end lost 11 bases, and 11 bases lay between the germline ends. The CDR3 has 13 residues.

V and J are TRBV7-3 and TRBJ2-6; TRBD2 aligns across 10 bases. Unmatched junction bases numbered 5, after V lost 2 bases and J lost 4 bases. The length of the CDR3 is 17 residues. The germline gives CDR1 SGHTA, CDR2 FQGTGA. The CDR3 region is CASSLLAGGSGANVLTF. CDR3 bases: TGTGCCAGCAGCTTATTAGCGGGAGGTAGCGGGGCCAACGTCCTGACTTTC.

The chain couples TRBV2 to TRBJ1-1; D call uncertain. Germline CDR1 and CDR2: SNHLY and FYNNEI. V was cut by 8 bases and J by 2 bases, with 12 bases left in between. The CDR3 is 13 residues long. The CDR3 DNA sequence: TGTGCCAGCTTCTACCAAGGTAACACTGAAGCTTTCTTT. Translated, it gives CASFYQGNTEAFF.

Comments on this clone: Sequence at one end of the junction differs from germline and may be a read error. The genes are TRBV7-3 and TRBJ2-2; TRBD2 aligns across 8 bases. CDR1 SGHTA and CDR2 FQGTGA come from the germline V gene. The CDR3 has 13 residues. CDR3 bases: TGTGCCACCAGCGGGAGTTCCACCGGGGAGCTGTTTTTT. Residues: CATSGSSTGELFF.

CDR3 DNA: TGTGCCAGCAGCGCGGGACCCGGGACTAGCGGGAGCAATGAGCAGTTCTTC. Protein sequence: CASSAGPGTSGSNEQFF. The rearrangement uses TRBV9 and TRBJ2-1, with TRBD2 matching over 14 bases. CDR1 is SGDLS, CDR2 YYNGEE, per germline. The CDR3 has 17 residues. J gave up 6 bases and V 3 bases, and 8 bases lay outside the gene matches.

As concerns this clone: This specimen includes other DNA sequences encoding the same CDR3. The chain uses TRBV9 and TRBJ2-5, with a weak D call TRBD1 (5 bases). This CDR3 has 14 amino acids. CDR1 and CDR2 from the germline V gene are SGDLS and YYNGEE. V shed 2 bases and J shed 2 bases, with 10 bases lying between them. CDR3 bases: TGTGCCAGCAGCGTCGGGCAGGGTCAAGAGACCCAGTACTTC. Translation gives CASSVGQGQETQYF. Full variable domain (outside the CDR3, taken from reference TRBV9 and TRBJ2-5): DSGVTQTPKHLITATGQRVTLRCSPRSGDLSVYWYQQSLDQGLQFLIQYYNGEERAKGNILERFSAQQFPDLHSELNLSSLELGDSALYFCASSVGQGQETQYFGPGTRLLVL.

The V and J genes are TRBV6-4 and TRBJ2-7, with 8 bases aligning to TRBD2. J was trimmed by 0 bases and V by 5 bases; bases with no gene match: 6. The V gene's germline CDR1 is MRHNA and CDR2 SNTAGT. This CDR3 has 15 residues. Written as DNA, the CDR3 is TGTGCCAGCAGTCCCCTAGCGGGTCCCTCCTACGAGCAGTACTTC. Its protein is CASSPLAGPSYEQYF.

V usage is TRBV7-6 and J usage is TRBJ2-7, with 11 bases aligning to TRBD2. The CDR3 extends over 16 amino acids. Per the germline V gene, CDR1 is SGHVS and CDR2 is FNYEAQ. With 2 bases clipped from V and 6 bases from J, the junction kept 9 bases outside the gene matches. The CDR3 protein is CASSLRELAGAGEQYF. CDR3 nucleotide sequence: TGTGCCAGCAGCTTACGCGAACTAGCGGGAGCGGGCGAGCAGTACTTC.

This clone was seen a single time. This chain joins TRBV28 and TRBJ2-1; 10 bases map to TRBD2. V dropped 7 bases and J dropped 7; count of bases not matched to a gene: 10. The CDR3 loop spans 15 amino acids. Germline values: CDR1 MDHEN, CDR2 SYDVKM. The CDR3 DNA reads as TGTGCCAGCAACCAAGCGGGAGGGCCTCCGAATGAGCAGTTCTTC. Translating gives CASNQAGGPPNEQFF.

The rearrangement uses TRBV14 and TRBJ2-7; D is possibly TRBD2 (5 bases). The V and J ends lost 4 bases and 6 bases respectively, with 10 bases between them. Per the germline V gene, CDR1 is SGHDN and CDR2 is FVKESK. This CDR3 spans 12 amino acids. CDR3 loop: CASSPAAGEQYF. CDR3 DNA: TGTGCCAGCAGCCCAGCGGCTGGCGAGCAGTACTTC.

The chain is built from TRBV18 and TRBJ2-7, with D tentatively TRBD1 (5 bases). V lost 0 bases, J lost 3 bases, and 12 bases lay in between. The CDR3 extends over 15 amino acids. Germline CDR1 KGHSH, CDR2 LQKENI. The CDR3 spells CASSPPVARVYEQYF. The CDR3 region has the DNA TGTGCCAGCTCACCACCGGTGGCCAGGGTCTACGAGCAGTACTTC.

This clone was picked up one time. A far larger clone is just one base off, so this is likely a read error. This chain connects TRBV4-3 to TRBJ2-7; TRBD1 agrees at 8 bases. V gave up 4 bases and J gave up 3 bases; unmatched junction bases: 5. The germline gives CDR1 LGHNA, CDR2 YSLEER. The CDR3 extends over 14 amino acids. The CDR3 spells CASSLRQGHYEQYF. The CDR3 DNA sequence: TGCGCCAGCAGCCTCCGACAGGGGCACTACGAGCAGTACTTC.

The gene calls are TRBV11-1 and TRBJ2-7; the D gene is possibly TRBD1 (6 bases). V was clipped by 2 bases and J by 6 bases, with 14 bases between them. Germline CDR1 reads SGHAT; CDR2 reads FQDESV (reference sequence). The CDR3 is made up of 14 amino acids. CDR3 sequence (DNA): TGTGCCAGCAGCTTATGGACAGCTATTTCCGAGCAGTACTTC. Its translation: CASSLWTAISEQYF.

The V gene is TRBV2, the J gene TRBJ2-6; no clear D. This CDR3 has 12 residues. Trimming cost V 6 bases and J 4 bases, with 4 bases left between them. Germline lookup yields CDR1 SNHLY and CDR2 FYNNEI. The CDR3 nucleotides are TGTGCCAGCAGAGACGGGGCCAACGTCCTGACTTTC. Translating gives CASRDGANVLTF. The whole variable domain, remainder taken from reference TRBV2 and TRBJ2-6, is EPEVTQTPSHQVTQMGQEVILRCVPISNHLYFYWYRQILGQKVEFLVSFYNNEISEKSEIFDDQFSVERPDGSNFTLKIRSTKLEDSAMYFCASRDGANVLTFGAGSRLTVL.

The gene calls are TRBV5-1 and TRBJ2-3; no clear D. Germline loops: CDR1 SGHRS, CDR2 YFSETQ. This CDR3 is built from 15 residues. V lost 1 base and J 0 bases, leaving 9 bases between the germline ends. DNA for the CDR3: TGCGCCAGCAGCTTGCGGAGCATTAGCACAGATACGCAGTATTTT. Amino acid sequence: CASSLRSISTDTQYF. Full variable domain (missing parts from reference TRBV5-1 and TRBJ2-3): KAGVTQTPRYLIKTRGQQVTLSCSPISGHRSVSWYQQTPGQGLQFLFEYFSETQRNKGNFPGRFSGRQFSNSRSEMNVSTLELGDSALYLCASSLRSISTDTQYFGPGTRLTVL.

This clone was seen more than once but under ten times. The V call is TRBV18, the J call TRBJ2-1, with 7 positions matching TRBD2. V lost 3 bases and J lost 4; bases outside the gene matches: 3. This CDR3 is built from 14 residues. Germline-derived CDR1 and CDR2 are KGHSH and LQKENI. The CDR3 region is CASSPLGRYNEQFF. In nucleotides, the CDR3 is TGTGCCAGCTCACCGCTCGGGAGGTACAATGAGCAGTTCTTC. The full variable domain, rest sourced from reference TRBV18 and TRBJ2-1, is NAGVMQNPRHLVRRRGQEARLRCSPMKGHSHVYWYRQLPEEGLKFMVYLQKENIIDESGMPKERFSAEFPKEGPSILRIQQVVRGDSAAYFCASSPLGRYNEQFFGPGTRLTVL.

This sequence joins TRBV28 and TRBJ2-7; possibly TRBD1 for D (5 bases). The CDR3 has 15 amino acids. Germline V gene sequence: CDR1 MDHEN, CDR2 SYDVKM. V lost 3 bases and J lost 4, with 16 bases in between. This CDR3 reads CASSLDTAKGYEQYF. For the CDR3, the DNA is TGTGCCAGCAGTTTGGACACGGCGAAGGGGTACGAGCAGTACTTC.

Comments on this clone: The same CDR3 also results from other DNA sequences found in this sample. The DNA for the CDR3 is TGTGCCAGCAGCGTAGAGGGACTAGCGGGAGGAGGAGAGACCCAGTACTTC. Translated: CASSVEGLAGGGETQYF. The gene calls are TRBV9 and TRBJ2-5, with 15 bases fitting TRBD2. The CDR3 contains 17 residues. In germline, CDR1 is SGDLS, CDR2 YYNGEE. V was clipped by 0 bases and J by 4 bases; unmatched bases: 4. Looking up the rest from reference TRBV9 and TRBJ2-5 gives the full variable domain: DSGVTQTPKHLITATGQRVTLRCSPRSGDLSVYWYQQSLDQGLQFLIQYYNGEERAKGNILERFSAQQFPDLHSELNLSSLELGDSALYFCASSVEGLAGGGETQYFGPGTRLLVL.

The V and J genes are TRBV7-9 and TRBJ2-3, with TRBD2 identical over 11 bases. This CDR3 is 17 amino acids long. V gave up 3 bases and J gave up 5 bases; unmatched junction bases: 10. CDR1 is SEHNR and CDR2 is FQNEAQ in the germline V gene (reference sequence). The CDR3, as DNA: TGTGCCAGCAGCTTTTATCTAGCGGGAGGAGTAGGAGATACGCAGTATTTT. Its translation is CASSFYLAGGVGDTQYF.